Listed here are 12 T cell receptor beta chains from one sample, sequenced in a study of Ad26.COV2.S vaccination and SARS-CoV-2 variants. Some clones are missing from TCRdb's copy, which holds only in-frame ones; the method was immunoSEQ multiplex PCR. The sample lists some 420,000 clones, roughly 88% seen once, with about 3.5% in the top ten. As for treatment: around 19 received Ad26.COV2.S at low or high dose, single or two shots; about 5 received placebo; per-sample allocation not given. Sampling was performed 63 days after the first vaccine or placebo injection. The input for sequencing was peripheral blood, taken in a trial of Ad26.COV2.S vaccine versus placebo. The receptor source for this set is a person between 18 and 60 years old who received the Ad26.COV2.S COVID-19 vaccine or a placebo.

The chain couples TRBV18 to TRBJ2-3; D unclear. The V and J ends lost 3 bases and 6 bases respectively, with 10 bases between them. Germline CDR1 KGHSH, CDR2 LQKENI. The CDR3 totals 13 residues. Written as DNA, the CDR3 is TGTGCCAGCTCACCCCCGACTTATGATACGCAGTATTTT. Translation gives CASSPPTYDTQYF.

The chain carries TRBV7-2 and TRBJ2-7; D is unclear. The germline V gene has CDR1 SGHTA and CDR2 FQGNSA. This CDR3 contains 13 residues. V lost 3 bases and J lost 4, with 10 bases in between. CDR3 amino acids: CASSFGDVYEQYF. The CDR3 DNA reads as TGTGCCAGCAGCTTTGGGGATGTGTACGAGCAGTACTTC.

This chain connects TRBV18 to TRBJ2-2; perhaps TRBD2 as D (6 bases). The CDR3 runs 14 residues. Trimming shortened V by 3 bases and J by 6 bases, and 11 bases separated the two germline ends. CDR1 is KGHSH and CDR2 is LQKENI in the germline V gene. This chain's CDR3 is CASSPTGVAGELFF. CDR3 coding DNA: TGTGCCAGCTCACCGACGGGAGTTGCCGGGGAGCTGTTTTTT.

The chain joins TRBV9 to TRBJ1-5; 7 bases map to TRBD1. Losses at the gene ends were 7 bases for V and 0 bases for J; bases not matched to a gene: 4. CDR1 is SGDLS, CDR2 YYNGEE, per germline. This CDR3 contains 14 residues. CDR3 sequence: CASGDSDSNQPQHF. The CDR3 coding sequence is TGTGCCAGCGGGGACAGCGATAGCAATCAGCCCCAGCATTTT.

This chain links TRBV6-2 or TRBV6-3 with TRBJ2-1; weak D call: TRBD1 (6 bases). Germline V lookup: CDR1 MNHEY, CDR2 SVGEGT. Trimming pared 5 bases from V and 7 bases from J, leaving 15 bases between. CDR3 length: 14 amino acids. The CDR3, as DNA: TGTGCCAGCAGTAACAGGGCCCGGCTGAATGAGCAGTTCTTC. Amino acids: CASSNRARLNEQFF.

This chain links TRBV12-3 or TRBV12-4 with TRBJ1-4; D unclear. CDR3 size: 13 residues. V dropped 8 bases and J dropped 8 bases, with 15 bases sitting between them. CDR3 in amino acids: CASGPRDYEKLFF. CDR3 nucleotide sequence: TGTGCCAGCGGTCCCCGAGATTACGAAAAACTGTTTTTT.

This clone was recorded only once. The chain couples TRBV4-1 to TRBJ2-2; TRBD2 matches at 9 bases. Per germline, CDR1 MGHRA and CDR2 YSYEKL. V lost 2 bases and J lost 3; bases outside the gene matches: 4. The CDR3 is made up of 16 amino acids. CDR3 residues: CASSQSSGGYTGELFF. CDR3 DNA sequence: TGCGCCAGCAGCCAATCAAGCGGGGGGTACACCGGGGAGCTGTTTTTT.

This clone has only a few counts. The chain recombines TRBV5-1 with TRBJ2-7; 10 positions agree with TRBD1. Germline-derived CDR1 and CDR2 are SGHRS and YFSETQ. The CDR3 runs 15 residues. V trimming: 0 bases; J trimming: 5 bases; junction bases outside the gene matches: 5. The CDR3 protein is CASSLGTGGFHEQYF. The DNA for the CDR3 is TGCGCCAGCAGCTTGGGGACAGGGGGGTTCCACGAGCAGTACTTC.

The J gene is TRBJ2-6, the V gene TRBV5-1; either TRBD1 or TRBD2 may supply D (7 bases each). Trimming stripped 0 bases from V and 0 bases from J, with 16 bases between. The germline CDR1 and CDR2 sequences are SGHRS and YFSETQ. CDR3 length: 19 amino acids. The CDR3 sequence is CASSLVGGGGISGANVLTF. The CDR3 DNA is TGCGCCAGCAGCTTGGTGGGAGGGGGCGGAATCTCTGGGGCCAACGTCCTGACTTTC.

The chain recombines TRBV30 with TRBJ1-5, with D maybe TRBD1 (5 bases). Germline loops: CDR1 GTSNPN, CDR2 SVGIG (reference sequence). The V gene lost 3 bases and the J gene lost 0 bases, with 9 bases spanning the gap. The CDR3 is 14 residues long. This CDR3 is CAWRATASNQPQHF. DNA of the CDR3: TGTGCCTGGAGGGCGACAGCTAGCAATCAGCCCCAGCATTTT.

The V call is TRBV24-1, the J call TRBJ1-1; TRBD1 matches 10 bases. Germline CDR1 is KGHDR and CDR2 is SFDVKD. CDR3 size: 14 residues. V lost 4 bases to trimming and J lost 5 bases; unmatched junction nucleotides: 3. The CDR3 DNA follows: TGTGCCACCAGTGAACCGGGACAGGGGACTGAAGCTTTCTTT. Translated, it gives CATSEPGQGTEAFF.

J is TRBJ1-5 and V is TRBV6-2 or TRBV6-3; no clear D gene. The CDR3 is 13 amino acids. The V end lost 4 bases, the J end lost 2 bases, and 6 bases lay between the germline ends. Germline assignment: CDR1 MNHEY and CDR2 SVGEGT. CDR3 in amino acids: CASSLAGNQPQHF. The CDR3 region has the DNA TGTGCCAGCAGTTTAGCGGGCAATCAGCCCCAGCATTTT.